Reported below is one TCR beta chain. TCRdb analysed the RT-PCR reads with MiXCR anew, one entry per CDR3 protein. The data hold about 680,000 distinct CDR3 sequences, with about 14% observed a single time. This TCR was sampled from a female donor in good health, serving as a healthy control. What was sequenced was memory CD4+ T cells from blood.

This chain's CDR3 is CASSWTGARTEAFF. CDR3 bases: TGTGCCAGCAGTTGGACGGGGGCGAGGACTGAAGCTTTCTTT. The gene calls are TRBV12-3 or TRBV12-4 and TRBJ1-1; D perhaps matches TRBD1 (6 bases). CDR3 length: 14 amino acids. V was pared by 4 bases and J by 5 bases, with 14 bases between.